This T cell receptor (beta chain) appears in the sequencing data of a study of STAT5B mutations in CD4+ large granular lymphocyte leukemia. For the study at large: The CDR3 'QG' motif was associated with a particular HLA allele among healthy donors. Study-level points and caveats: TRBV06-family usage was enriched in top patient clones (8/27) versus controls (2/35). Patient CD4-sorted repertoires stayed more clonal than healthy ones after leukemic-clone removal.

Turning to this clone: Its matching antigen is unknown.

Sequencing was at survey level. The repertoire was sequenced with immunoSEQ multiplex PCR; TCRdb's copy has only in-frame clones and lacks some. The table includes some 27,000 clones, 65% to 75% detected once. The CDR3 contains 15 residues. Germline-derived CDR1 and CDR2 are SGHRS and YFSETQ. The V segment lost 5 bases and the J segment 3 bases; nucleotides outside the gene matches: 7. The chain joins TRBV5-1 to TRBJ2-1, with TRBD2 matching 8 bases. The source material was CD4+ T cells from blood buffy coats. The origin of this receptor is a human donor in good health. The CDR3 nucleotides read TGCGCCAGCAGACACGCGGGGGGTGACTACAATGAGCAGTTCTTC. This encodes CASRHAGGDYNEQFF.